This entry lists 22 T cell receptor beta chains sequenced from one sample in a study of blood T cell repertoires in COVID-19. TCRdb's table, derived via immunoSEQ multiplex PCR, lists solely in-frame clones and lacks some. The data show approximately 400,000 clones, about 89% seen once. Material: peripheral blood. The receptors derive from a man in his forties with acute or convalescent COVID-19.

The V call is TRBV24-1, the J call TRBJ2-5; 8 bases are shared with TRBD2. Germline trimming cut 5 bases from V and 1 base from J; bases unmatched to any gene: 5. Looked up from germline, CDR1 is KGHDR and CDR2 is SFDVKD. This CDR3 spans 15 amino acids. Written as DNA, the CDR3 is TGTGCCACCAGTGTCGGCGGGGGGATCCAAGAGACCCAGTACTTC. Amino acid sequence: CATSVGGGIQETQYF.

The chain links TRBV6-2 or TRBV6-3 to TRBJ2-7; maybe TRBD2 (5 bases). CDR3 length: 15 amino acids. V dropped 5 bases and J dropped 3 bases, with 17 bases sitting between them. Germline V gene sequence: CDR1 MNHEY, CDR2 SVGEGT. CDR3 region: CASSKYLLAYYEQYF. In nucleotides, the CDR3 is TGTGCCAGCAGTAAGTACCTTTTAGCGTACTACGAGCAGTACTTC.

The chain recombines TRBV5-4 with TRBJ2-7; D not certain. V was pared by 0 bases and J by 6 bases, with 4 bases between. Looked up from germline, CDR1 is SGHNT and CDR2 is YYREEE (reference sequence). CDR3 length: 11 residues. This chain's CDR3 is CASSLAGEQYF. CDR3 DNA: TGTGCCAGCAGCTTGGCGGGCGAGCAGTACTTC.

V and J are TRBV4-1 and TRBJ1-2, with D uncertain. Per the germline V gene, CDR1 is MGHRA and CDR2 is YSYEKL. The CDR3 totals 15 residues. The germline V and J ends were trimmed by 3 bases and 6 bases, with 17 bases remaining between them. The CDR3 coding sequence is TGCGCCAGCAGCCAGGACCTCCGAGGTAGCGATGGCTACACCTTC. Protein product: CASSQDLRGSDGYTF.

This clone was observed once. In DNA form, the CDR3 reads TGTGCCAGTACGAACTCCGGGACAGGCGTTTCCGAGCAGTACTTC. It specifies CASTNSGTGVSEQYF. J is TRBJ2-7 and V is TRBV19; 8 bases map to TRBD1. The CDR3 runs to 15 residues. CDR1 is LNHDA, CDR2 SQIVND, per germline (reference sequence). With 7 bases clipped from V and 6 bases from J, the junction kept 14 bases outside the gene matches.

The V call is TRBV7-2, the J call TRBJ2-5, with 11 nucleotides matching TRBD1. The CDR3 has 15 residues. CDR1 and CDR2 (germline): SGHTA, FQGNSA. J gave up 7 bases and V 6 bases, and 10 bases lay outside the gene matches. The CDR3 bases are TGTGCCAGCAGTTCGCAAACCGGGACAGGGGGGACCCAGTACTTC. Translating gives CASSSQTGTGGTQYF.

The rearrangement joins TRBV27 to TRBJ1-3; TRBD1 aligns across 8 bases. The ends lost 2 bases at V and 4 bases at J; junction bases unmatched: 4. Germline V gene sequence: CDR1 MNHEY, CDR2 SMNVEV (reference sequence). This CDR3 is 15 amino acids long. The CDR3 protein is CASSLTRGRGNTIYF. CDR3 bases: TGTGCCAGCAGTTTAACCAGGGGGCGCGGAAACACCATATATTTT.

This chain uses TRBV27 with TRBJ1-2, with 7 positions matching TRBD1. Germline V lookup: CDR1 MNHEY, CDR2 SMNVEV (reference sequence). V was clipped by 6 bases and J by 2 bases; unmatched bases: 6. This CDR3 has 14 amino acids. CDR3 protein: CASSARTGNYGYTF. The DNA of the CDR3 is TGTGCCAGCAGCGCCCGGACAGGAAACTATGGCTACACCTTC.

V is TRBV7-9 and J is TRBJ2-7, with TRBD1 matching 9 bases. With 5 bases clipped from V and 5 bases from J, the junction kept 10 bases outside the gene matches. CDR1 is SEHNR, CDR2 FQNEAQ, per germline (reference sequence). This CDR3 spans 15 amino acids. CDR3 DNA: TGTGCCAGCAGCCACCCGGGACAGGGTATCAACGAGCAGTACTTC. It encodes CASSHPGQGINEQYF.

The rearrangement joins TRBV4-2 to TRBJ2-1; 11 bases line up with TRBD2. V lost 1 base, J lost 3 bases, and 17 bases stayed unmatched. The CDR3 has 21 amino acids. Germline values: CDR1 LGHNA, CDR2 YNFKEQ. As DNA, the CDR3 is TGTGCCAGCAGCCAAGCGGTTATTTTAGCGGGAGGGCACCGGAACTACAATGAGCAGTTCTTC. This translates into CASSQAVILAGGHRNYNEQFF.

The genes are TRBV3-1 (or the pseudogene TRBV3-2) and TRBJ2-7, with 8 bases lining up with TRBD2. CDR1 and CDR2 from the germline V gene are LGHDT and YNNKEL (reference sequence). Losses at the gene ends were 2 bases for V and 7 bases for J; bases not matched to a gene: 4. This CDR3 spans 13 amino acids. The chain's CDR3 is CASSQISGTEQYF. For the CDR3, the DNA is TGTGCCAGCAGCCAAATTAGCGGGACTGAGCAGTACTTC.

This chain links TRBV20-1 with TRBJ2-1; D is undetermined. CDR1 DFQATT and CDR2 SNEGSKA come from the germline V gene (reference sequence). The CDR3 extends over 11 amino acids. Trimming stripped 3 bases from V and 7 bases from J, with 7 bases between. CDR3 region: CSASNGNEQFF. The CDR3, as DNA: TGCAGTGCTAGTAACGGGAATGAGCAGTTCTTC.

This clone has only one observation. The CDR3 sequence is CASRKHRGTDTQYF. CDR3 coding DNA: TGTGCCAGCAGAAAACACAGGGGCACAGATACGCAGTATTTT. The chain carries TRBV28 and TRBJ2-3, with D possibly being TRBD1 (6 bases). CDR3 length equals 14 residues. Germline V gene lookup returns CDR1 MDHEN and CDR2 SYDVKM. V gave up 6 bases and J gave up 1 base, with 11 bases separating them.

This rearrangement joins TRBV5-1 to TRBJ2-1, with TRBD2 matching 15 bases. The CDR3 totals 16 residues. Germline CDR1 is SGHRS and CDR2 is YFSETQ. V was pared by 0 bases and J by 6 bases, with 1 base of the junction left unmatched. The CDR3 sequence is CASSLGTSGRVNEQFF. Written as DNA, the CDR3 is TGCGCCAGCAGCTTGGGGACTAGCGGGAGGGTCAATGAGCAGTTCTTC.

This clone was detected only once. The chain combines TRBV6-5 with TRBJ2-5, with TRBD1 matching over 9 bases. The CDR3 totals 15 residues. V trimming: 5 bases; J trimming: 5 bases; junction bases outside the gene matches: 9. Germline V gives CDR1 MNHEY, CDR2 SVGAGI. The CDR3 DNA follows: TGTGCCAGCAGTATTGACAGGGGGAGATCGGAGACCCAGTACTTC. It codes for CASSIDRGRSETQYF.

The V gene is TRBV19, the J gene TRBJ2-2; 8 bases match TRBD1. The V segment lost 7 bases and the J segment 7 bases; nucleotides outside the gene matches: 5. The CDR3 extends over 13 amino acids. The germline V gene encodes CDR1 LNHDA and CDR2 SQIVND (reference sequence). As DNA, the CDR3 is TGTGCCAGTAATGCAGGGGGCATCGGGGAGCTGTTTTTT. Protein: CASNAGGIGELFF.

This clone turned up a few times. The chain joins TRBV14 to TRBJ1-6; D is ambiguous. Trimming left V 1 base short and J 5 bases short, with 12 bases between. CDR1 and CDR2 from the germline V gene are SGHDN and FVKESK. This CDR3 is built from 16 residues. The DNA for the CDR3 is TGTGCCAGCAGCCAAGGACGAGCGGGCAATAATTCACCCCTCCACTTT. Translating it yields CASSQGRAGNNSPLHF.

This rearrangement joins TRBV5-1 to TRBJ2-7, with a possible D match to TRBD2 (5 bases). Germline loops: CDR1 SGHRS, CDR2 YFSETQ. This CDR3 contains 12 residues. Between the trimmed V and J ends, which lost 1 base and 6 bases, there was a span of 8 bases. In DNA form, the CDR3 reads TGCGCCAGCAGCTTGTCCGGGGTCGAGCAGTACTTC. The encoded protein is CASSLSGVEQYF.

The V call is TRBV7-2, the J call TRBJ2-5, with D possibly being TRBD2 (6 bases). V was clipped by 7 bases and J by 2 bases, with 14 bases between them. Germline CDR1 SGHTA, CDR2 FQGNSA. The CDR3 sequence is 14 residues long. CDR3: CASILGGYQETQYF. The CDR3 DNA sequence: TGTGCCAGCATCCTAGGAGGGTATCAAGAGACCCAGTACTTC.

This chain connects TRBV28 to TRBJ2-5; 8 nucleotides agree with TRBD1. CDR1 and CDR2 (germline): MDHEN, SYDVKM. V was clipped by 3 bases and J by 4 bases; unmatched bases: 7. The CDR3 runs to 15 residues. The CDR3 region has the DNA TGTGCCAGCAGTTTGCTCAATGGACAGGGAGAGACCCAGTACTTC. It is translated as CASSLLNGQGETQYF.

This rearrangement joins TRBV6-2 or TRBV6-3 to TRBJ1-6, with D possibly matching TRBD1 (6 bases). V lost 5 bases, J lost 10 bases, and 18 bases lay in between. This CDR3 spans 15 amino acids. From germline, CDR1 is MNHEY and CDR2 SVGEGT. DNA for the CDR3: TGTGCCAGCAGTACTTACAGGGTAGTAAAGTCACCCCTCCACTTT. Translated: CASSTYRVVKSPLHF.

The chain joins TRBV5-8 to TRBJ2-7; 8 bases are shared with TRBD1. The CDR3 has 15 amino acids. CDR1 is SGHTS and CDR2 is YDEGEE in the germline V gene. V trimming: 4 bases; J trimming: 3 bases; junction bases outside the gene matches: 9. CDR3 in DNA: TGTGCCAGCAGCCTCGGACAGGGAGTTTTCTACGAGCAGTACTTC. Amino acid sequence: CASSLGQGVFYEQYF.